The source of this TCR beta chain is a study of blood T cells in healthy people across ages. This CDR3 is built from 14 residues. V lost 4 bases and J lost 6, with 15 bases in between. Germline CDR1 reads MNHEY; CDR2 reads SVGAGI. Primers used in a second PCR of roughly 7 to 12 cycles were a sample-barcoded 5' primer and a J-beta primer mix. Every single cDNA molecule received a tag from a template-switch adaptor with 12 random nucleotides. Each CDR3 protein is one row after TCRdb ran MiXCR on the 5' RACE reads. This sample has 850,000 to 1,100,000 distinct CDR3 sequences, with around two fifths found just once. This clonotype was counted only a few times.

Sequencing was carried out using blood. The V call is TRBV6-5, the J call TRBJ1-2; D not resolved. The sequence came from a man younger than 35 in good health. The CDR3, as DNA: TGTGCCAGCAGTTCCCCCGATAGGGTTGATGGCTACACCTTC. It yields the protein CASSSPDRVDGYTF.